This is a list of T cell receptor beta chains from one sample in a study of blood T cell repertoires in COVID-19. Profiled with immunoSEQ multiplex PCR; TCRdb holds only in-frame clones, not every one. The sample holds 180,000 or so clones, approximately 80% seen once. Sequenced: PBMCs or T cells enriched from blood (not recorded which). These receptors came from a man aged 50 to 59 who had recovered from COVID-19. Each CDR3 is given with its conserved first and last residue. Each record gives: clone size, J gene, V gene, D gene, CDR3 DNA, CDR3 protein. D genes are given only for firm matches. Clone size, where shown, is once, few, many, or a class for clones that have expanded.

size: .; J: TRBJ1-1; V: TRBV5-5; D: .; DNA: TGTGCCAGCAGCTTGCTTCTCACAGGTCTTAACGAAGCTTTCTTT; CDR3: CASSLLLTGLNEAFF
size: few; J: TRBJ1-1; V: TRBV7-9; D: .; DNA: TGTGCCAGCACCAAGGACACCTTGAACACTGAAGCTTTCTTT; CDR3: CASTKDTLNTEAFF
size: .; J: TRBJ2-7; V: TRBV19; D: .; DNA: TGTGCCAGTAGTCCGTGGACTGCTATCTCCTACGAGCAGTACTTC; CDR3: CASSPWTAISYEQYF
size: once; J: TRBJ1-2; V: TRBV6-5; D: TRBD1; DNA: TGTGCCAGCAGTTCCGGGACAGGGTTTAGCTATGGCTACACCTTC; CDR3: CASSSGTGFSYGYTF
size: .; J: TRBJ1-1; V: TRBV19; D: .; DNA: TGTGCCAGTAGTATAGATGCAGGGCAGGAGTGGGCTTTCTTT; CDR3: CASSIDAGQEWAFF
size: .; J: TRBJ1-2; V: TRBV11-2; D: TRBD1; DNA: TGTGCCAGCAGCTTCGCTACAGGGGTATATGGCTACACCTTC; CDR3: CASSFATGVYGYTF
size: .; J: TRBJ1-5; V: TRBV10-3; D: .; DNA: TGTGCCATCAGTGATGAGTCTAGCAATCAGCCCCAGCATTTT; CDR3: CAISDESSNQPQHF
size: .; J: TRBJ1-1; V: TRBV5-1; D: TRBD1; DNA: TGCGCCAGCAGTAGACAGGGGGCGAACAAGAACACTGAAGCTTTCTTT; CDR3: CASSRQGANKNTEAFF
size: .; J: TRBJ1-2; V: TRBV20-1; D: .; DNA: TGCAGTGCTAGGGGGGCGCGGGGCTACACCTTC; CDR3: CSARGARGYTF
size: .; J: TRBJ1-2; V: TRBV5-1; D: .; DNA: TGCGCCAGCAGCTTGAGGCCGCCCTCAGGGGAAAGGAACTATGGCTACACCTTC; CDR3: CASSLRPPSGERNYGYTF
size: .; J: TRBJ1-3; V: TRBV7-2; D: TRBD1; DNA: TGTGCCAGCAGCAAACAGGGGCCCTCTGGAAACACCATATATTTT; CDR3: CASSKQGPSGNTIYF
size: .; J: TRBJ1-2; V: TRBV24-1; D: .; DNA: TGTGCCACCAGAGGACCGTCCGGGAGAGGCTACACCTTC; CDR3: CATRGPSGRGYTF
size: .; J: TRBJ1-2; V: TRBV9; D: TRBD1; DNA: TGTGCCAGCAGCCTATCCCAGGGGGGAAAATCCTATGGCTACACCTTC; CDR3: CASSLSQGGKSYGYTF
size: .; J: TRBJ1-2; V: TRBV2; D: TRBD1; DNA: TGTGCCAGCAGTGAAATGGCACAGGGGAACGGCTACACCTTC; CDR3: CASSEMAQGNGYTF
size: .; J: TRBJ1-2; V: TRBV28; D: .; DNA: TGTGCCAGCGCGCTCGGGGGGCAGGTCTATGGCTACACCTTC; CDR3: CASALGGQVYGYTF
size: .; J: TRBJ1-3; V: TRBV13; D: .; DNA: TGTGCCAGCAGCTTAGGCGGAGGGCCCCCTGGAAACACCATATATTTT; CDR3: CASSLGGGPPGNTIYF
size: .; J: TRBJ1-1; V: TRBV4-1; D: .; DNA: TGCGCCAGCAGCCCCCGGACAGAAGCTGAAGCTTTCTTT; CDR3: CASSPRTEAEAFF
size: .; J: TRBJ2-7; V: TRBV6-6; D: .; DNA: TGTGCCAGCGGTAAGAGGGACACTTACGAGCAGTACTTC; CDR3: CASGKRDTYEQYF
size: .; J: TRBJ1-1; V: TRBV5-1; D: .; DNA: TGCGCCAGCAGCGAACAGGGTATCGGGGCTGAAGCTTTCTTT; CDR3: CASSEQGIGAEAFF
size: .; J: TRBJ2-1; V: TRBV24-1; D: .; DNA: TGTGCCACCAGTGTGGGGGGTCTCTACAATGAGCAGTTCTTC; CDR3: CATSVGGLYNEQFF
size: .; J: TRBJ1-1; V: TRBV5-1; D: TRBD1; DNA: TGCGCCAGCAGCCCAACCGGGACAGGGGCGTTAGCTTTCTTT; CDR3: CASSPTGTGALAFF
size: .; J: TRBJ2-1; V: TRBV5-8; D: TRBD2; DNA: TGTGCCAGCAGCTTACGGGGGGGGCTTAATGAGCAGTTCTTC; CDR3: CASSLRGGLNEQFF
size: many; J: TRBJ2-3; V: TRBV3-1/TRBV3-2; D: .; DNA: TGTGCCAGCAGCAAACAGAGCACAGATACGCAGTATTTT; CDR3: CASSKQSTDTQYF
size: .; J: TRBJ2-7; V: TRBV19; D: TRBD2; DNA: TGTGCCAGTAGTATTGGGGGGGACGGCTACGAGCAGTACTTC; CDR3: CASSIGGDGYEQYF
size: .; J: TRBJ1-1; V: TRBV6-5; D: .; DNA: TGTGCCAGCAGTTACGAGAAAAACACTGAAGCTTTCTTT; CDR3: CASSYEKNTEAFF
size: few; J: TRBJ1-6; V: TRBV27; D: .; DNA: TGTGCCAGCAGTACAGGGTTCAATAATTCACCCCTCCACTTT; CDR3: CASSTGFNNSPLHF
size: .; J: TRBJ2-5; V: TRBV10-3; D: .; DNA: TGTGCCATCAGTGAGCCGGGGGAACCTCGGGAGACCCAGTACTTC; CDR3: CAISEPGEPRETQYF
size: .; J: TRBJ2-7; V: TRBV5-6; D: TRBD1; DNA: TGTGCCAGCAGCTTACAGGGGGAGCCCTACGAGCAGTACTTC; CDR3: CASSLQGEPYEQYF
size: .; J: TRBJ1-2; V: TRBV21-1; D: .; DNA: TGTGCCAGCAGCGCTTCCGAGGGGGAGCCTCGGTATGGCTACACCTTC; CDR3: CASSASEGEPRYGYTF
size: .; J: TRBJ1-1; V: TRBV4-2; D: TRBD1; DNA: TGTGCCAGCAGCCAAAGGGACAGCCCGGCTTTAGAAGCTTTCTTT; CDR3: CASSQRDSPALEAFF
size: many; J: TRBJ2-7; V: TRBV5-1; D: TRBD1; DNA: TGCGCCAGCTCTCCTACCGGTCAGGGGGCCCACGAGCAGTACTTC; CDR3: CASSPTGQGAHEQYF
size: .; J: TRBJ2-2; V: TRBV2; D: TRBD1; DNA: TGTGCCAGCAACCTACAGGGGGCGGACGGGGAGCTGTTTTTT; CDR3: CASNLQGADGELFF
size: .; J: TRBJ2-7; V: TRBV7-9; D: TRBD1; DNA: TGTGCCAGCAGCGGAGACTTACGGAGACAGGGTACCTACGAGCAGTACTTC; CDR3: CASSGDLRRQGTYEQYF
size: .; J: TRBJ1-2; V: TRBV5-6; D: TRBD1; DNA: TGTGCCAGCAGCTTAGTAGACAGGGACTATGGCTACACCTTC; CDR3: CASSLVDRDYGYTF
size: .; J: TRBJ2-7; V: TRBV28; D: TRBD1; DNA: TGTGCCAGCAGTTCGGGACAGGTAGTTGTGCAGTACTTC; CDR3: CASSSGQVVVQYF
size: .; J: TRBJ2-7; V: TRBV5-1; D: TRBD1; DNA: TGCGCCAGCAGCCCCGGACAGGGGAGGGACGAGCAGTACTTC; CDR3: CASSPGQGRDEQYF
size: .; J: TRBJ2-3; V: TRBV29-1; D: TRBD1; DNA: TGCAGCGCCGTCCGGGACAGGGGGCAAAATACGCAGTATTTT; CDR3: CSAVRDRGQNTQYF
size: once; J: TRBJ2-5; V: TRBV10-3; D: .; DNA: TGTGCCACCCTTCTGGACCCGAGGGGGTCCCAGTACTTC; CDR3: CATLLDPRGSQYF
size: .; J: TRBJ2-2; V: TRBV6-2/TRBV6-3; D: TRBD1; DNA: TGTGCCAGCAGTTTCATCGGACAGGTCCGCGGGGAGCTGTTTTTT; CDR3: CASSFIGQVRGELFF
size: once; J: TRBJ1-5; V: TRBV3-1/TRBV3-2; D: TRBD1; DNA: TGTGCCAGCAGCCAGGGGGGACAGTTTAATCAGCCCCAGCATTTT; CDR3: CASSQGGQFNQPQHF
size: .; J: TRBJ1-1; V: TRBV30; D: TRBD1; DNA: TGTGCCTGGAGACCGGGACAGGGGGTTTCTGAAGCTTTCTTT; CDR3: CAWRPGQGVSEAFF
size: .; J: TRBJ1-1; V: TRBV4-1; D: .; DNA: TGCGCCAGCAGCCAAGTATCGGGGTACACGGTTTGGGACACTGAAGCTTTCTTT; CDR3: CASSQVSGYTVWDTEAFF
size: .; J: TRBJ2-1; V: TRBV14; D: TRBD2; DNA: TGTGCCAGCAGCCAAGATCCACCTAGCGGGGGGTATCCCTACAATGAGCAGTTCTTC; CDR3: CASSQDPPSGGYPYNEQFF
size: .; J: TRBJ2-7; V: TRBV5-5; D: .; DNA: TGTGCCAGCAGCTTCCGGACAGCCAGCTCCTACGAGCAGTACTTC; CDR3: CASSFRTASSYEQYF
size: .; J: TRBJ1-4; V: TRBV2; D: TRBD1; DNA: TGTGCCAGCAGAATGGGACAGGGGGTTGAAAAACTGTTTTTT; CDR3: CASRMGQGVEKLFF
size: .; J: TRBJ2-7; V: TRBV4-1; D: TRBD2; DNA: TGCGCCAGCCCCCGTCCGGGACTAGATATCCACGAGCAGTACTTC; CDR3: CASPRPGLDIHEQYF
size: many; J: TRBJ2-7; V: TRBV5-6; D: TRBD1; DNA: TGTGCCAGCAGCTTGGCCGTCGCGACAGGGGGTGACGAGCAGTACTTC; CDR3: CASSLAVATGGDEQYF
size: .; J: TRBJ2-3; V: TRBV6-2/TRBV6-3; D: TRBD2; DNA: TGTGCCAGCAGCCCTTTGTCGGGGAGGGGCACAGATACGCAGTATTTT; CDR3: CASSPLSGRGTDTQYF
size: .; J: TRBJ2-7; V: TRBV11-2; D: TRBD2; DNA: TGTGCCAGCAGCTTAGCAGGCGGGGGGCCCTACGAGCAGTACTTC; CDR3: CASSLAGGGPYEQYF
size: few; J: TRBJ2-7; V: TRBV5-5; D: TRBD2; DNA: TGTGCCAGCAGCCCCGGGGGGGCAGGGGTGCAGCAGTACTTC; CDR3: CASSPGGAGVQQYF
size: once; J: TRBJ2-3; V: TRBV5-6; D: TRBD2; DNA: TGTGCCAGCAGCTTGTATCCCACTAGCGGGGGCACAGATACGCAGTATTTT; CDR3: CASSLYPTSGGTDTQYF
size: .; J: TRBJ2-5; V: TRBV5-1; D: .; DNA: TGCGCCAGCAGCTGGGGGGAACTAGCCCCCGCGAAAGAGACCCAGTACTTC; CDR3: CASSWGELAPAKETQYF
size: .; J: TRBJ2-1; V: TRBV19; D: TRBD2; DNA: TGTGCCAGTAGTATTTGGGGACTAGCGTACAATGAGCAGTTCTTC; CDR3: CASSIWGLAYNEQFF
size: .; J: TRBJ1-1; V: TRBV18; D: .; DNA: TGTGCCAGCTCACCCGAGCGGAACACTGAAGCTTTCTTT; CDR3: CASSPERNTEAFF
size: .; J: TRBJ2-2; V: TRBV11-2; D: .; DNA: TGTGCCAGCAGCTTAGCTAGGAACACCGGGGAGCTGTTTTTT; CDR3: CASSLARNTGELFF
size: .; J: TRBJ2-3; V: TRBV24-1; D: .; DNA: TGTGCCACCAGTGACCCAACCAGGGGGGCGGGAAGGGCAGATACGCAGTATTTT; CDR3: CATSDPTRGAGRADTQYF
size: .; J: TRBJ2-1; V: TRBV29-1; D: TRBD2; DNA: TGCAGCGTTGAATTGAGGCTAGCGGGGGGGCCCTACAATGAGCAGTTCTTC; CDR3: CSVELRLAGGPYNEQFF
size: .; J: TRBJ1-1; V: TRBV15; D: .; DNA: TGTGCCACCAGCAGACCCTTTGTTAACGGGAACACTGAAGCTTTCTTT; CDR3: CATSRPFVNGNTEAFF
size: .; J: TRBJ2-7; V: TRBV7-2; D: TRBD2; DNA: TGTGCCAGCAGCTTAGATGCGGGGGGCTTCTACGAGCAGTACTTC; CDR3: CASSLDAGGFYEQYF
size: few; J: TRBJ1-1; V: TRBV19; D: .; DNA: TGTGCCAGTAGCACAACCCGACAAGGTGGTGTAGCTTTCTTT; CDR3: CASSTTRQGGVAFF